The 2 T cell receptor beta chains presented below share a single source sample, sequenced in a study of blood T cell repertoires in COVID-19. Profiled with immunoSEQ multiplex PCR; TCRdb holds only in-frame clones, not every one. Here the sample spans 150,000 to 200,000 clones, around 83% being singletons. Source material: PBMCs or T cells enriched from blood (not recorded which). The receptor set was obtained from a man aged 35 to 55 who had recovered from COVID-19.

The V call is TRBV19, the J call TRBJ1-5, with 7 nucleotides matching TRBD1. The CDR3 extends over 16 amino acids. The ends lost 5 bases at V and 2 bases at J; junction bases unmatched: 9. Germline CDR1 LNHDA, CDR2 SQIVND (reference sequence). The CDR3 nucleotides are TGTGCCAGTAGTCCTAACTACGACAGGGGCAATCAGCCCCAGCATTTT. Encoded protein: CASSPNYDRGNQPQHF.

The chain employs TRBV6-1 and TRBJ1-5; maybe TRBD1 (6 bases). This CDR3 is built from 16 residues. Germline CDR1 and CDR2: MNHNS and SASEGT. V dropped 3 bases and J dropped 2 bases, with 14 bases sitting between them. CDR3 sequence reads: CASSEGASLGNQPQHF. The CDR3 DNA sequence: TGTGCCAGCAGTGAGGGGGCCAGCCTAGGCAATCAGCCCCAGCATTTT.